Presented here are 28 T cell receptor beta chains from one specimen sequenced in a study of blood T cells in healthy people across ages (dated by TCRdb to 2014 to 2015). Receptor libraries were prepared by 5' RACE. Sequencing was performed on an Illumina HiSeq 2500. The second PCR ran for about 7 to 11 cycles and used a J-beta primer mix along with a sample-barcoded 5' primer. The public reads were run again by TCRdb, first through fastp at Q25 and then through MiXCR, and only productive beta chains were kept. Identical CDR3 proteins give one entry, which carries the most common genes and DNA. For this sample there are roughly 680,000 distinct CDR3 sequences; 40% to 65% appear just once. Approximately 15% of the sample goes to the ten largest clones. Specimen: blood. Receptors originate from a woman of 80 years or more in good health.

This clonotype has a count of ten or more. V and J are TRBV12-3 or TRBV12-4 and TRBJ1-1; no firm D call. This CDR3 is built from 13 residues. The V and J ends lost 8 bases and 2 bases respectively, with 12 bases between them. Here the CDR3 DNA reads TGTGCCAGCCACTCGACTGTAAACACTGAAGCTTTCTTT. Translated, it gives CASHSTVNTEAFF.

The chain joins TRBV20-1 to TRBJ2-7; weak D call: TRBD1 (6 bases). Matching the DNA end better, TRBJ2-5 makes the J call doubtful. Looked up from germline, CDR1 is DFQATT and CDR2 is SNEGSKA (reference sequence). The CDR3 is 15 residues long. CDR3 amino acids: CSAQRGAGVRETQYF. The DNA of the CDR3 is TGCAGTGCCCAAAGGGGTGCAGGGGTTCGGGAGACCCAGTACTTC.

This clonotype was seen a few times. The CDR3 spells CASSEIPLTGEKLFF. Here the CDR3 DNA reads TGTGCCAGCAGTGAGATTCCACTGACAGGTGAAAAACTGTTTTTT. This chain connects TRBV2 to TRBJ1-4; the D gene is possibly TRBD1 (6 bases). The V end was cut by 3 bases, the J end by 7 bases, with 15 bases between. Germline CDR1 and CDR2: SNHLY and FYNNEI. This CDR3 region has 15 residues.

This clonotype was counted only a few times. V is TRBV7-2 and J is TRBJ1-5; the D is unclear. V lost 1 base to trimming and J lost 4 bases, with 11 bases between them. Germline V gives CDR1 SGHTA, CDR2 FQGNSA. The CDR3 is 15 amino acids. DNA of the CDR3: TGTGCCAGCAGCTTAGACTCGGGCCGGAATCAGCCCCAGCATTTT. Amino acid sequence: CASSLDSGRNQPQHF.

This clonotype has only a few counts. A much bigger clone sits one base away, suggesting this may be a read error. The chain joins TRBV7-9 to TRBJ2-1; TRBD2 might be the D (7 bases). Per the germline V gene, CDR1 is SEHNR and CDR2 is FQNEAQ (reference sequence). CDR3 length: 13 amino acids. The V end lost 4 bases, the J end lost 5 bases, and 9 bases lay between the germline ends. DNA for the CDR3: TGTGCCAGCAGCTGGGGGGGGCACAATGAGCAGTTCTTC. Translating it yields CASSWGGHNEQFF.

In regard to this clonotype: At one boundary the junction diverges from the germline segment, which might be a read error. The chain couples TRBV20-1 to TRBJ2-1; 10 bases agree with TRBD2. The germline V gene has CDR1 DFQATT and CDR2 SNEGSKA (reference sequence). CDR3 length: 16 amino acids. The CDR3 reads CSARDPPSGGYYEQFF. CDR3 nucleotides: TGCAGTGCTAGAGACCCTCCTAGCGGGGGCTACTATGAGCAGTTCTTC.

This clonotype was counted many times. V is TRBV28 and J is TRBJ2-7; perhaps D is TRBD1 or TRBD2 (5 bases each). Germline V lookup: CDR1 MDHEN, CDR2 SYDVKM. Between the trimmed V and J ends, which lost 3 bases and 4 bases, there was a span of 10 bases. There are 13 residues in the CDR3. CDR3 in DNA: TGTGCCAGCAGTTTGGGACGGCTATACGAGCAGTACTTC. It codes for CASSLGRLYEQYF.

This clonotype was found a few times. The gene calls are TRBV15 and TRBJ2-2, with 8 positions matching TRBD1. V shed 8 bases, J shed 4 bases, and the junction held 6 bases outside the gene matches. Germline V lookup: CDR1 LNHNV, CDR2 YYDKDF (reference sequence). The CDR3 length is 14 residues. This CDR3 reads CATETGESTGELFF. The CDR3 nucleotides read TGTGCCACCGAGACAGGGGAGTCCACCGGGGAGCTGTTTTTT.

CDR3 sequence reads: CASSRGVAGLNEQFF. CDR3 sequence (DNA): TGTGCCAGCTCACGAGGAGTAGCGGGATTGAATGAGCAGTTCTTC. The chain joins TRBV18 to TRBJ2-1; 8 nucleotides agree with TRBD2. The CDR3 is 15 amino acids. CDR1 and CDR2 (germline): KGHSH, LQKENI. Trimming removed 4 bases from V and 7 bases from J; junction bases left unmatched: 9.

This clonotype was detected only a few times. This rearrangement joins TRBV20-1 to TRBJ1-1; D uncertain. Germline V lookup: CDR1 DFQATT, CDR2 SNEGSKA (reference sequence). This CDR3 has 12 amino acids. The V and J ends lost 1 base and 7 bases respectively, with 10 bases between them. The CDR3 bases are TGCAGTGCTAGAGTCCAGATTCATGAAGCTTTCTTT. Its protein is CSARVQIHEAFF.

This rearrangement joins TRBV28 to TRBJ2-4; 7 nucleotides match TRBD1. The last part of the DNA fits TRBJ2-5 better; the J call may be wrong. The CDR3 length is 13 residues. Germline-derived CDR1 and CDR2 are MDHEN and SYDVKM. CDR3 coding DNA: TGTGTCGTAACGGACAGGCCATCTGGGACCCAGTACTTC. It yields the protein CVVTDRPSGTQYF.

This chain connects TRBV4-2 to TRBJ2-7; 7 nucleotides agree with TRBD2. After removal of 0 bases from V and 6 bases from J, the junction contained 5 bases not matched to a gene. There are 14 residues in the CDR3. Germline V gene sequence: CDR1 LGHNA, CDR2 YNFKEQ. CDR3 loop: CASSQEGRAVEQYF. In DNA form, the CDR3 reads TGTGCCAGCAGCCAAGAGGGGAGGGCAGTCGAGCAGTACTTC.

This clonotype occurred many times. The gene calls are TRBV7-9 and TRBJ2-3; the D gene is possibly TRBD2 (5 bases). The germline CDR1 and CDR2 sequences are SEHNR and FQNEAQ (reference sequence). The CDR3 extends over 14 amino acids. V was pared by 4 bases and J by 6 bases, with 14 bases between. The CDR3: CASSSPSGKDTQYF. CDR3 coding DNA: TGTGCCAGCAGCTCCCCAAGCGGCAAGGATACGCAGTATTTT.

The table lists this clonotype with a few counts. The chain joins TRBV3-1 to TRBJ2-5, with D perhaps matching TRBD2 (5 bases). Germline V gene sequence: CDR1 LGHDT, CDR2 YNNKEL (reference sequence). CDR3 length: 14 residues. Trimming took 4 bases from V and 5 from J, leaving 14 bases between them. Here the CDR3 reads CASSLRTVEETQYF. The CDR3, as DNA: TGTGCCAGCAGCCTCCGGACTGTTGAGGAGACCCAGTACTTC.

The CDR3 region is CASSLRLDRDENGYTF. CDR3 nucleotides: TGTGCCAGCAGCTTGAGGCTCGACAGGGATGAGAATGGCTACACCTTC. This rearrangement joins TRBV5-6 to TRBJ1-2, with 7 bases identical to TRBD1. This CDR3 is 16 amino acids long. Germline V gene lookup returns CDR1 SGHDT and CDR2 YYEEEE. J lost 6 bases, V lost 1 base, and 12 bases had no gene match.

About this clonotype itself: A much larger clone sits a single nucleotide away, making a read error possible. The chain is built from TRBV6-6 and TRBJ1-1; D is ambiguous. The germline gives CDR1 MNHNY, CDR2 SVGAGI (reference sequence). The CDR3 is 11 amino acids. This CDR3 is CASLVNPEAFF. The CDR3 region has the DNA TGTGCCTCTCTGGTGAACCCTGAAGCTTTCTTT.

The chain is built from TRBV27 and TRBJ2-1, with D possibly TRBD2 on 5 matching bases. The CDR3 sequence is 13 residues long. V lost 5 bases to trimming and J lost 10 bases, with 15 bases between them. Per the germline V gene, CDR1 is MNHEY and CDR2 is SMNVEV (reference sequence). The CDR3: CASSQILEQEQFF. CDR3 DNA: TGTGCCAGCAGTCAAATACTAGAACAGGAGCAGTTCTTC.

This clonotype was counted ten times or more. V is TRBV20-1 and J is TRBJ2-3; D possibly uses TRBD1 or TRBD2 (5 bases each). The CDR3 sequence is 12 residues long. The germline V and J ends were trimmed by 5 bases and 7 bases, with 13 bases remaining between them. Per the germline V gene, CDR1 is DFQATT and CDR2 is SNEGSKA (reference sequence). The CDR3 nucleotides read TGCAGTGCTGGGACCACCCTGAATACGCAGTATTTT. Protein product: CSAGTTLNTQYF.

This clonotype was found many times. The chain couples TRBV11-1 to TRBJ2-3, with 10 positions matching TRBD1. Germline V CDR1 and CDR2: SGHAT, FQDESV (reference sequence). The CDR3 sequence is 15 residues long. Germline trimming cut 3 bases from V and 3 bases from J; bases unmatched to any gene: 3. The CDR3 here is CASSLDRGRTDTQYF. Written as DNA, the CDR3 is TGTGCCAGCAGCTTGGACAGGGGGAGGACAGATACGCAGTATTTT.

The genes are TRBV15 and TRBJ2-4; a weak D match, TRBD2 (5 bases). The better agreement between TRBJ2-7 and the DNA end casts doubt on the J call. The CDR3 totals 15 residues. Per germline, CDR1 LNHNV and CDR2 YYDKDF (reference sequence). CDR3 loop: CATSRGGQGTYEQYF. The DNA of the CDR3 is TGTGCCACCAGCAGAGGAGGGCAAGGGACCTACGAGCAGTACTTC.

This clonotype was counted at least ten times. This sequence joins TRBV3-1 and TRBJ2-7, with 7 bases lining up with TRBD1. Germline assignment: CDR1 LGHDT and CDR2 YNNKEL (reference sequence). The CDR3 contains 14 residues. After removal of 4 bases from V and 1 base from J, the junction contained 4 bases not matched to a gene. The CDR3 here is CASSLPGQSYEQYF. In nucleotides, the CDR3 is TGTGCCAGCAGCCTGCCGGGACAGTCCTACGAGCAGTACTTC.

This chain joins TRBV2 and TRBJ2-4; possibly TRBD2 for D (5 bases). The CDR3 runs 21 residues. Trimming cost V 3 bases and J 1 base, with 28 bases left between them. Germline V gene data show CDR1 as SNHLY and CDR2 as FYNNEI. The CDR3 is CASSDISAAGLFDLAKNIQYF. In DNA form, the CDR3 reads TGTGCCAGCAGTGACATCAGTGCGGCGGGCTTATTCGACCTGGCCAAAAACATTCAGTACTTC. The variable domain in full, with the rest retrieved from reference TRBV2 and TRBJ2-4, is EPEVTQTPSHQVTQMGQEVILRCVPISNHLYFYWYRQILGQKVEFLVSFYNNEISEKSEIFDDQFSVERPDGSNFTLKIRSTKLEDSAMYFCASSDISAAGLFDLAKNIQYFGAGTRLSVL.

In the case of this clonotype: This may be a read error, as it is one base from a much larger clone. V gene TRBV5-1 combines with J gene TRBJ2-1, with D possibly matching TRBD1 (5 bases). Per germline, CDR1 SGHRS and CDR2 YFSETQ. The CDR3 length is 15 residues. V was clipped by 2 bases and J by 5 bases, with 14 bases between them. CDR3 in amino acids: CASSFEGESHNEQFF. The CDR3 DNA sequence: TGCGCCAGCAGCTTTGAAGGGGAAAGCCACAATGAGCAGTTCTTC.

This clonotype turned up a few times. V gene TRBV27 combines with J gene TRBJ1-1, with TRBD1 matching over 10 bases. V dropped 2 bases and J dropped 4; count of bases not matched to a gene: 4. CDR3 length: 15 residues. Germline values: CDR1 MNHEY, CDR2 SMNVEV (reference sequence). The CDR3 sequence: CASSLLGQGSTEAFF. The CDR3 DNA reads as TGTGCCAGCAGTTTACTGGGACAGGGGTCCACTGAAGCTTTCTTT.

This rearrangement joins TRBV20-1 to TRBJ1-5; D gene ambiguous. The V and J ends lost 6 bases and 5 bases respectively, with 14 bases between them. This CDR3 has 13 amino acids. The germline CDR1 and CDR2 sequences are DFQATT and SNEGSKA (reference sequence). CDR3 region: CSAIRRPDQPQHF. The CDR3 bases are TGCAGTGCAATCCGCCGGCCGGATCAGCCCCAGCATTTT.

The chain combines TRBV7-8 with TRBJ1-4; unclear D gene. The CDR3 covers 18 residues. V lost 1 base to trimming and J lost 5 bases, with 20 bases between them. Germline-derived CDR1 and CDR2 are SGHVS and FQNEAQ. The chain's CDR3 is CASSLGSGPRTANEKLFF. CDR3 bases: TGTGCCAGCAGCTTAGGTTCCGGACCCCGGACGGCAAATGAAAAACTGTTTTTT.

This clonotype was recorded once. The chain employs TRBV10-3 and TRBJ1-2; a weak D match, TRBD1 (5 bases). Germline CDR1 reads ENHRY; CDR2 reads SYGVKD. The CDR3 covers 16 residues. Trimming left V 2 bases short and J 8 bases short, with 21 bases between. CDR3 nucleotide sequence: TGTGCCATCAGTGAGACGACGACCGGACGGGGGGAAGGCTACACCTTC. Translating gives CAISETTTGRGEGYTF.

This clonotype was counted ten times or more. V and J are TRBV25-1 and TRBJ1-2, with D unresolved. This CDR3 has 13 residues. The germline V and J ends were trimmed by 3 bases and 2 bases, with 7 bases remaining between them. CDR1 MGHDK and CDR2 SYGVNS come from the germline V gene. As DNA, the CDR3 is TGTGCCAGCAGTGATCCGGGAAACTATGGCTACACCTTC. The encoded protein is CASSDPGNYGYTF.